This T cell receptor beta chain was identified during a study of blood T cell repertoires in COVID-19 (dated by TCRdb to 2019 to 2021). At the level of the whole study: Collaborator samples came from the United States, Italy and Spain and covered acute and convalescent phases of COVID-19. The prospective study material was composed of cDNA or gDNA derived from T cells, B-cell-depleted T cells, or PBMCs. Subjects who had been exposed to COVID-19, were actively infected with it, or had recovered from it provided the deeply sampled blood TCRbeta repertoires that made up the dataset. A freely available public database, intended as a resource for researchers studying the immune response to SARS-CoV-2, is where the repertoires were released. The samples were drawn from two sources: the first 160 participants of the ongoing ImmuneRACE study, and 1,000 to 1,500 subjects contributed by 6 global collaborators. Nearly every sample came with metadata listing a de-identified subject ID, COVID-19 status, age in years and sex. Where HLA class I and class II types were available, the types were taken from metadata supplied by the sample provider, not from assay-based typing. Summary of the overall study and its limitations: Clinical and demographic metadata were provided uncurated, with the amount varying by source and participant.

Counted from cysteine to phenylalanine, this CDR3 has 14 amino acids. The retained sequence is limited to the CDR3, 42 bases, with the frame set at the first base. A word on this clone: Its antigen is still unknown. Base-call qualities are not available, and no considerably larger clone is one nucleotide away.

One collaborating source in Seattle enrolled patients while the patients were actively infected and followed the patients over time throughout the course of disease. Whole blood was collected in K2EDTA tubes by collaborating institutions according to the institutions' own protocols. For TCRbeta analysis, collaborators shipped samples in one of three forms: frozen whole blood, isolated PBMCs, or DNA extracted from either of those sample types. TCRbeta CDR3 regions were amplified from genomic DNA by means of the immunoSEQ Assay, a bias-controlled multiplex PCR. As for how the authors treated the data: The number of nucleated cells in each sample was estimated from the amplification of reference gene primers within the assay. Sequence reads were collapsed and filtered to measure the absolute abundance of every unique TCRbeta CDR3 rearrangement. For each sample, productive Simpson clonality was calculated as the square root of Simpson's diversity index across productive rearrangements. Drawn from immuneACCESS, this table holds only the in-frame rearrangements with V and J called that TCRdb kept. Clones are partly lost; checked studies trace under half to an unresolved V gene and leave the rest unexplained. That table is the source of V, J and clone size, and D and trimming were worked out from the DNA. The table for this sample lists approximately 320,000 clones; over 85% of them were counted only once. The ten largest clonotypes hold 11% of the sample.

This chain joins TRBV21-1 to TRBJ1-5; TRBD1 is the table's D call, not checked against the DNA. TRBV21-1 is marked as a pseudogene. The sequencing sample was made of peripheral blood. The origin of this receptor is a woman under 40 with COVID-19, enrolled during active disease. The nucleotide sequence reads TGTGCCAGCAGCAGTACAGGGCCCAATCAGCCCCAGCATTTT. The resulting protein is CASSSTGPNQPQHF.